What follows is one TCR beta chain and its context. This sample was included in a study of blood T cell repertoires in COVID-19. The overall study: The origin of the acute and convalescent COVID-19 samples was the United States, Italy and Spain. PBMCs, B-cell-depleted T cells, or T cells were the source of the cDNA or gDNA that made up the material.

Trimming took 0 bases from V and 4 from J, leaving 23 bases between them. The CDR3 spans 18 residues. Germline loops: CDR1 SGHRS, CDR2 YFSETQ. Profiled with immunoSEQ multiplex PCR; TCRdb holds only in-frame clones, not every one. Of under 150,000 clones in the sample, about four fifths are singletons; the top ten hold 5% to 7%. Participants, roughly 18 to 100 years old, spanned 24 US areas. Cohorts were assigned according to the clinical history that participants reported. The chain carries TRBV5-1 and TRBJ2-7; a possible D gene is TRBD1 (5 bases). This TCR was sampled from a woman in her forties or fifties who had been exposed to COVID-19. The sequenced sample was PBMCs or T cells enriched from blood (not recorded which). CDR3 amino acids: CASSLGQRLKGSGYEQYF. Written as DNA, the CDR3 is TGCGCCAGCAGCTTGGGACAGAGGCTTAAGGGGTCCGGGTACGAGCAGTACTTC.